Given below is one TCR beta chain in context. Its antigen remains undetermined. The input lacks base qualities; no much larger clone sits a single base away. The donors were healthy, HIV-negative adults with no recently reported acute infections or vaccinations. Every donor was a Caucasian adult residing in Nashville, Tennessee, USA. CD4+ T cells were enriched through magnetic negative selection, after which naive cells were positively selected on CD45RA and the remaining negative fraction served as the memory subset. After blood collection by leukapheresis, PBMCs were isolated using Ficoll-Histopaque density gradient centrifugation and then cryopreserved in the vapor phase of liquid nitrogen. Analytical flow cytometry was used to check the purity and quantity of each magnetically sorted T cell population. Genomic DNA was isolated from each sorted fraction and quantified by UV absorbance on a Nanodrop 2000c.

Cut back by 1 base and 5 bases, the V and J ends lie 14 bases apart. CDR1 is given as MNHNS and CDR2 as SASEGT, both from the germline V gene. The CDR3 measures 15 amino acids from cysteine to phenylalanine. The read is trimmed to its CDR3 DNA, 45 bases read in frame from base 1. Using the deep immunoSEQ assay, TCR CDR3 regions were amplified from genomic DNA by multiplex PCR. Extracted genomic DNA from each cell subset was spread evenly across all wells of several immunoSEQ 96-well plates, with each plate serving as a replicate. Each replicate PCR for sorted subsets received about 210 ng genomic DNA, equal to roughly 30,000 T cell genomes. The purified libraries were quantified using a Qubit 3.0 fluorometer, sized with a Bioanalyzer 2100, and then quantified again using the KAPA Library Quantification kit. Every immunoSEQ 96-well plate was sequenced on a separate single-read 150-cycle Illumina NextSeq 550 flow cell. In the source study's methods: Because the immunoSEQ output held only junctional sequences and lacked quality scores, the filtering could not match the filtering applied to full-length reads. Sequences were annotated with PyIR, a Python wrapper for IgBLAST v1.9, and V/J genes and CDR3 were assigned using IMGT germline references. Reads were removed for weak V/J assignments (E-value above 1e-6), missing CDR3, stop codons, out-of-frame junctions, or ambiguous translated residues. A V3J clonotype was defined by an identical inferred V gene, J gene, and CDR3 amino acid sequence. Percentage overlap between repertoires was computed as shared unique clonotypes divided by the size of the smaller repertoire. Richness of each repertoire was evaluated using RTK rarefaction, the Chao1 estimator, and Recon v2.1 estimates of unobserved clonotypes. For all TCRbeta clonotypes obtained by the gDNA method from several donors, generation probabilities were computed with OLGA. The clones in this table, taken by TCRdb from immuneACCESS, are in-frame only. Not every clone is retained; where verified, under half of the shortfall comes from an unresolved V gene, and the cause of the rest is unknown. V and J calls plus clone size are reproduced from that table; the DNA served to infer D and trimming. The table for this sample lists about 300,000 clones; roughly 70% of them were counted only once. About 9.3% of the sample comes from the top ten.

The data were obtained in a study of shared clonotypes between healthy human individuals (dated by TCRdb to 2019 to 2021). Broadly, across the study: The cohort comprised two women and a few men aged 18 to 49 years. Per donor, three plates each were used for CD4 naive and CD4 memory, two for CD8 naive, and one for CD8 memory. Blood TCR repertoires of about five healthy adults were deeply sequenced to estimate repertoire size and the extent of clonotype sharing between individuals. Libraries were prepared and TCR repertoires were sequenced by different laboratories using diverse techniques, in order to increase sequencing depth and limit assay-specific biases. Between about 0.9 and 9 billion PBMCs per donor were obtained by leukapheresis.

General findings and caveats noted by the study authors: Naive subsets generally had larger estimated clonotype richness than memory subsets did. Compared with non-shared clonotypes, the clonotypes found in all four sorted-subset donors had higher generation probabilities. Sampling was restricted to blood, and TCR repertoires in tissues likely differ from the TCR repertoires found in blood. Pairwise subsampling led to the expectation that sequencing depth would affect the degree of clonotype sharing among donors. Rarefaction of sorted-subset datasets indicated incomplete sequencing despite the large sequencing depth. Because the study included only a small number of donors, the genetic and exposure-history diversity represented was limited. Sharing across four donors was observed for roughly 5.4% of naive CD4, under 4% of naive CD8, about 2.5% of memory CD4, and approximately 0.41% of memory CD8 clonotypes.

The receptor's source is a young man in good health. This chain joins TRBV6-1 to TRBJ2-5, with the D gene tentatively TRBD1 or TRBD2, based on 5 matching bases in each. The sequencing sample was made of memory CD4+ T cells sorted from blood. Reading the label with the study, this specimen's cell subset or site is: CD45RA-negative fraction. The CDR3 amino acid sequence is: CASSEVTGTGETQYF. The nucleotides read TGTGCCAGCAGTGAAGTCACCGGGACCGGGGAGACCCAGTACTTC.